The T cell receptor beta chain under discussion was sequenced for a study of T cell responses to AZD1222 COVID-19 vaccine. The V gene's germline CDR1 is SGHRS and CDR2 YFSETQ. This CDR3 comprises 14 residues. V lost 4 bases, J lost 6 bases, and 4 bases stayed unmatched. Clones were sequenced by immunoSEQ multiplex PCR, and TCRdb holds only the in-frame ones, with some missing. Found here are some 170,000 clones, 90% to 95% of them singletons; the top ten hold around 4.6%. Notes on this clone: What it binds is unknown.

General observations from the study: Spike-specific TCR breadth and depth rose after two AZD1222 doses. White British people made up most donors, females outnumbered males, and clonal diversity was possibly underestimated. Of spike-specific TCRs, nearly half reportedly target regions left unmutated in variants.

The input for sequencing was peripheral blood, taken on day 0 of MenACWY control vaccination. This clonotype was sampled from an adult in good health. The J gene is TRBJ1-6, the V gene TRBV5-1; 7 bases fit TRBD1. The CDR3 sequence is CASSVGTVNSPLHF. The CDR3 DNA follows: TGCGCCAGCAGCGTTGGGACAGTTAATTCACCCCTCCACTTT.